These 29 T cell receptor beta chains were all obtained from the same sample, sequenced in a study of cytomegalovirus exposure and HLA in healthy donors. The PCR contained 60 Vbeta and 13 Jbeta primers. Profiled with immunoSEQ multiplex PCR; TCRdb holds only in-frame clones, not every one. The table has around 160,000 clones, just over 75% seen once. The sequenced material came from PBMCs. Receptors were obtained from a middle-aged woman in good health and CMV-seronegative.

V is TRBV6-6 and J is TRBJ1-2; D unresolved. In germline, CDR1 is MNHNY, CDR2 SVGAGI (reference sequence). The CDR3 runs to 15 residues. V gave up 4 bases and J gave up 2 bases, with 14 bases separating them. The CDR3 region is CASSFPPDTNYGYTF. For the CDR3, the DNA is TGTGCCAGCAGTTTCCCTCCAGACACAAACTATGGCTACACCTTC.

The chain links TRBV28 to TRBJ1-1; D perhaps matches TRBD1 (6 bases). The CDR3 is 12 amino acids. CDR1 is MDHEN and CDR2 is SYDVKM in the germline V gene. V lost 2 bases, J lost 11 bases, and 12 bases lay in between. The CDR3 DNA is TGTGCCAGCAGTTTAAACAGGGCAGGGGCTTTCTTT. Amino acids: CASSLNRAGAFF.

V is TRBV30 and J is TRBJ1-1, with 7 bases fitting TRBD1. The CDR3 is 14 amino acids. Germline trimming cut 1 base from V and 0 bases from J; bases unmatched to any gene: 2. CDR1 is GTSNPN, CDR2 SVGIG, per germline (reference sequence). CDR3 bases: TGTGCCTGGAGTGGGGACAGCCTGAACACTGAAGCTTTCTTT. Encoded protein: CAWSGDSLNTEAFF.

The rearrangement uses TRBV2 and TRBJ2-1; no definite D call. Germline V gives CDR1 SNHLY, CDR2 FYNNEI. The CDR3 spans 11 residues. Trimming left V 4 bases short and J 6 bases short, with 4 bases between. The CDR3: CASSAFNEQFF. Written as DNA, the CDR3 is TGTGCCAGCAGTGCGTTCAATGAGCAGTTCTTC.

This chain joins TRBV7-2 and TRBJ2-2; possibly TRBD2 for D (5 bases). The CDR3 loop spans 16 amino acids. Looked up from germline, CDR1 is SGHTA and CDR2 is FQGNSA. V dropped 6 bases and J dropped 0 bases, with 14 bases sitting between them. This chain's CDR3 is CASRAPGNANTGELFF. In nucleotides, the CDR3 is TGTGCCAGCAGGGCCCCGGGAAACGCGAACACCGGGGAGCTGTTTTTT.

The chain links TRBV7-6 to TRBJ2-1, with D possibly matching TRBD2 (5 bases). CDR3 length: 15 residues. Trimming stripped 3 bases from V and 0 bases from J, with 9 bases between. Germline CDR1 SGHVS, CDR2 FNYEAQ. The CDR3 nucleotides read TGTGCCAGCAGCTTTAGCGTTACCTCCTACAATGAGCAGTTCTTC. It translates to CASSFSVTSYNEQFF. Full variable domain (missing parts from reference TRBV7-6 and TRBJ2-1): GAGVSQSPRYKVTKRGQDVALRCDPISGHVSLYWYRQALGQGPEFLTYFNYEAQQDKSGLPNDRFSAERPEGSISTLTIQRTEQRDSAMYRCASSFSVTSYNEQFFGPGTRLTVL.

This chain links TRBV6-5 with TRBJ2-1, with 7 nucleotides matching TRBD1. This CDR3 spans 15 amino acids. The germline V gene encodes CDR1 MNHEY and CDR2 SVGAGI. Trimming removed 6 bases from V and 5 bases from J; junction bases left unmatched: 10. The CDR3 nucleotides read TGTGCCAGCAGCCCGCTCCAGGGGGTCAACAATGAGCAGTTCTTC. Its protein is CASSPLQGVNNEQFF.

V and J are TRBV9 and TRBJ2-3, with 7 bases fitting TRBD2. The V gene's germline CDR1 is SGDLS and CDR2 YYNGEE. Trimming at V came to 3 bases and at J to 9 bases, leaving 16 bases not matched to a gene. This CDR3 region has 16 residues. The CDR3 bases are TGTGCCAGCAGCGACCCCTCGGGGGGTAGGACCGCAACGCAGTATTTT. The encoded protein is CASSDPSGGRTATQYF.

The chain couples TRBV29-1 to TRBJ1-3; D not certain. The germline V gene encodes CDR1 SQVTM and CDR2 ANQGSEA. CDR3 length equals 16 residues. V was trimmed by 6 bases and J by 3 bases, leaving 21 bases between them. In DNA form, the CDR3 reads TGCAGCGTCGCCGGGATGCCCAGGACGGGTGGAAACACCATATATTTT. It encodes CSVAGMPRTGGNTIYF.

The V call is TRBV9, the J call TRBJ2-7, with TRBD2 as a possible D gene (6 bases). CDR1 is SGDLS and CDR2 is YYNGEE in the germline V gene. Trimming removed 0 bases at V and 3 bases at J, with 22 bases between. CDR3 length equals 18 residues. The CDR3 nucleotides are TGTGCCAGCAGCGTAGATGGAGGTCTTAGCGGAGCCTACTACGAGCAGTACTTC. Translation gives CASSVDGGLSGAYYEQYF.

V usage is TRBV5-6 and J usage is TRBJ2-6; 7 bases match TRBD2. This CDR3 comprises 16 residues. Germline-derived CDR1 and CDR2 are SGHDT and YYEEEE. The V and J ends lost 3 bases and 1 base, in that order; junction bases with no gene match: 4. DNA of the CDR3: TGTGCCAGCAGCTCGGGAGCGGGGTCTGGGGCCAACGTCCTGACTTTC. Protein sequence: CASSSGAGSGANVLTF.

This chain connects TRBV21-1 to TRBJ2-2; the table's D gene call, TRBD2, was not cross checked with the DNA. TRBV21-1 constitutes a pseudogene. The CDR3 covers 16 residues. The CDR3 DNA reads as TGTGCCAGCAGCAAAGGGGAGCGGGACTGTACCGGGGAGCTGTTTTTT. Translating it yields CASSKGERDCTGELFF.

The chain is built from TRBV28 and TRBJ1-4; maybe TRBD1 (5 bases). The germline V gene has CDR1 MDHEN and CDR2 SYDVKM. V dropped 4 bases and J dropped 10 bases, with 31 bases sitting between them. There are 19 residues in the CDR3. The CDR3 nucleotides are TGTGCCAGCAGTTCCCCCTTGGGCAGCCGGAGACGGATGGGGGGAAAACTGTTTTTT. Translated: CASSSPLGSRRRMGGKLFF.

This clone occurred a few times. The chain recombines TRBV27 with TRBJ1-1; D remains ambiguous. Per the germline V gene, CDR1 is MNHEY and CDR2 is SMNVEV (reference sequence). The CDR3 runs 13 residues. Trimming left V 0 bases short and J 7 bases short, with 9 bases between. CDR3: CASSLSAGFEAFF. The CDR3 nucleotides are TGTGCCAGCAGTTTATCTGCGGGATTTGAAGCTTTCTTT.

The rearrangement links TRBV29-1 to TRBJ2-1, with 8 bases fitting TRBD2. This CDR3 contains 14 residues. V gave up 3 bases and J gave up 8 bases; unmatched junction bases: 9. Germline CDR1 reads SQVTM; CDR2 reads ANQGSEA. In DNA, the CDR3 is TGCAGCGTTGATCGTCTAGCGGGCATCCATGAGCAGTTCTTC. Its translation: CSVDRLAGIHEQFF.

This rearrangement joins TRBV5-1 to TRBJ2-2, with TRBD2 identical over 8 bases. V lost 0 bases to trimming and J lost 7 bases; unmatched junction nucleotides: 5. Per the germline V gene, CDR1 is SGHRS and CDR2 is YFSETQ. CDR3 length equals 15 residues. CDR3: CASSLGGRLDGELFF. In DNA form, the CDR3 reads TGCGCCAGCAGCTTGGGCGGGAGGCTGGACGGGGAGCTGTTTTTT. Supplemented by reference TRBV5-1 and TRBJ2-2, the full variable domain reads KAGVTQTPRYLIKTRGQQVTLSCSPISGHRSVSWYQQTPGQGLQFLFEYFSETQRNKGNFPGRFSGRQFSNSRSEMNVSTLELGDSALYLCASSLGGRLDGELFFGEGSRLTVL.

V usage is TRBV7-3 and J usage is TRBJ1-4, with 8 bases identical to TRBD1. CDR3 length: 16 amino acids. Germline V lookup: CDR1 SGHTA, CDR2 FQGTGA. After removal of 2 bases from V and 7 bases from J, the junction contained 9 bases not matched to a gene. CDR3 in amino acids: CASSLPPQGAAEKLFF. DNA of the CDR3: TGTGCCAGCAGCTTACCCCCTCAGGGGGCGGCTGAAAAACTGTTTTTT.

This chain uses TRBV6-6 with TRBJ2-7; D remains ambiguous. The CDR3 has 13 residues. V dropped 6 bases and J dropped 4 bases, with 13 bases sitting between them. In germline, CDR1 is MNHNY, CDR2 SVGAGI (reference sequence). As DNA, the CDR3 is TGTGCCAGCAGCCTACCCGAATCATACGAGCAGTACTTC. Protein product: CASSLPESYEQYF.

The J gene is TRBJ2-1, the V gene TRBV7-9, with 14 positions matching TRBD2. The CDR3 contains 19 residues. J lost 6 bases, V lost 2 bases, and 12 bases had no gene match. CDR1 is SEHNR, CDR2 FQNEAQ, per germline (reference sequence). The CDR3 protein is CASSLKGGLAGVGSNEQFF. CDR3 DNA sequence: TGTGCCAGCAGCTTAAAGGGGGGACTAGCGGGAGTGGGCTCCAATGAGCAGTTCTTC.

The chain joins TRBV11-3 to TRBJ2-7, with 9 positions matching TRBD1. The CDR3 consists of 14 residues. V lost 4 bases, J lost 6 bases, and 7 bases stayed unmatched. CDR1 and CDR2 from the germline V gene are SGHNT and YENEEA. The CDR3 bases are TGTGCCAGCAGCTCCACAGGGGGCCCGGGCGAGCAGTACTTC. It translates to CASSSTGGPGEQYF.

The chain uses TRBV28 and TRBJ1-2, with 7 nucleotides matching TRBD1. Germline CDR1 MDHEN, CDR2 SYDVKM. V shed 6 bases, J shed 6 bases, and the junction held 7 bases outside the gene matches. The CDR3 is 13 residues long. The CDR3 DNA follows: TGTGCCAGCAGACCACAGGGGAAGGATGGCTACACCTTC. It yields the protein CASRPQGKDGYTF.

The genes are TRBV7-2 and TRBJ1-4; the D is unclear. The V gene lost 0 bases and the J gene lost 4 bases, with 6 bases spanning the gap. This CDR3 is 14 amino acids long. Per the germline V gene, CDR1 is SGHTA and CDR2 is FQGNSA. CDR3 in DNA: TGTGCCAGCAGCTTAGCTCGTCTTAATGAAAAACTGTTTTTT. Its protein is CASSLARLNEKLFF.

The chain couples TRBV2 to TRBJ2-5; D unclear. CDR1 is SNHLY, CDR2 FYNNEI, per germline. Trimming removed 6 bases from V and 5 bases from J, with 4 bases in between. This CDR3 is 10 amino acids long. The chain's CDR3 is CASRAETQYF. The DNA of the CDR3 is TGTGCCAGCAGAGCGGAGACCCAGTACTTC.

This chain uses TRBV6-1 with TRBJ1-4; 7 bases fit TRBD1. V lost 1 base to trimming and J lost 5 bases; unmatched junction nucleotides: 4. The CDR3 contains 15 residues. In germline, CDR1 is MNHNS, CDR2 SASEGT. CDR3 residues: CASSEEGRGNEKLFF. The CDR3 DNA sequence: TGTGCCAGCAGTGAAGAGGGCAGGGGGAATGAAAAACTGTTTTTT.

This clone appeared a few times. The chain couples TRBV19 to TRBJ2-5; possible D gene TRBD1, 5 bases. This CDR3 contains 16 residues. In germline, CDR1 is LNHDA, CDR2 SQIVND (reference sequence). Trimming left V 3 bases short and J 0 bases short, with 14 bases between. The CDR3 DNA sequence: TGTGCCAGTAGTATCCGACAGACCCAAAACCAAGAGACCCAGTACTTC. It is translated as CASSIRQTQNQETQYF.

The gene calls are TRBV5-8 and TRBJ2-3; 7 nucleotides agree with TRBD2. From germline, CDR1 is SGHTS and CDR2 YDEGEE. The CDR3 totals 14 residues. After removal of 2 bases from V and 6 bases from J, the junction contained 6 bases not matched to a gene. CDR3 bases: TGTGCCAGCAGCTTACGACTAGCAGCTGATACGCAGTATTTT. Translated: CASSLRLAADTQYF.

The chain uses TRBV5-1 and TRBJ1-1, with 7 bases identical to TRBD1. With 7 bases clipped from V and 6 bases from J, the junction kept 9 bases outside the gene matches. This CDR3 comprises 13 residues. The germline gives CDR1 SGHRS, CDR2 YFSETQ. The CDR3 region is CASATQGVAEAFF. The CDR3 DNA reads TGCGCCAGCGCGACCCAGGGGGTGGCTGAAGCTTTCTTT.

The gene calls are TRBV9 and TRBJ2-1; a possible D gene is TRBD2 (5 bases). CDR1 is SGDLS, CDR2 YYNGEE, per germline. V lost 0 bases to trimming and J lost 4 bases, with 11 bases between them. The CDR3 totals 15 residues. The CDR3 loop is CASSVVPGSYNEQFF. The CDR3, as DNA: TGTGCCAGCAGCGTAGTTCCGGGATCGTACAATGAGCAGTTCTTC.

The V and J genes are TRBV6-6 and TRBJ2-5; a possible D gene is TRBD2 (5 bases). CDR1 MNHNY and CDR2 SVGAGI come from the germline V gene (reference sequence). Trimming stripped 0 bases from V and 5 bases from J, with 16 bases between. The CDR3 consists of 16 residues. CDR3 in DNA: TGTGCCAGCAGTTACTCTCCCGGGGTAGGGATGGAGACCCAGTACTTC. The encoded protein is CASSYSPGVGMETQYF.